A single TCR beta chain is shown here with its context. Its target is unknown. A much larger clone is a single base away; this may be a read error. The CDR3 consists of 10 residues. V dropped 11 bases and J dropped 5 bases, with 7 bases sitting between them. The sample is drawn from a study of blood T cells in healthy people across ages. The study, taken as a whole, reports: The study regarded diversity estimates from one million T cells as underestimates.

A second about 7 to 11 cycle PCR used barcoded and J-beta primers. TCRdb redid the calling of the 5' RACE reads with MiXCR, one entry per CDR3 protein. The sample contains 700,000 or so distinct CDR3 sequences, roughly 41% of which appear only once. The TCR comes from a man older than 75 in good health. Input material: blood. The rearrangement links TRBV12-3 or TRBV12-4 to TRBJ2-1; D remains unclear. The CDR3 region has the DNA TGTGCCGGCATCGACAATGAGCAGTTCTTC. It codes for CAGIDNEQFF.